This paragraph reports one T cell receptor beta chain. No antigen is known for it. This specimen comes from a study of cytomegalovirus exposure and HLA in healthy donors. Broader study findings: In vitro confirmation showed three CMV-associated chains to be CMV antigen specific.

Method: immunoSEQ multiplex PCR; TCRdb's copy keeps in-frame clones and lacks some. The table includes tens of thousands of clones, around 82% detected once. Germline CDR1 reads MDHEN; CDR2 reads SYDVKM. The V gene end was trimmed by 10 bases and the J gene end by 3 bases; junction bases not matched to a gene: 7. CDR3 size: 13 residues. The V call is TRBV28, the J call TRBJ1-1; 8 bases fit TRBD1. This receptor was obtained from a woman aged 18-29 years in good health and CMV-seropositive. The specimen sequenced was PBMCs. CDR3 residues: CATDRGMHTEAFF. Here the CDR3 DNA reads TGTGCCACCGACAGGGGTATGCACACTGAAGCTTTCTTT.